This TCR beta chain was obtained from a study of blood T cell repertoires in COVID-19. About the research overall: The United States, Italy and Spain supplied acute and convalescent COVID-19 samples.

Study processing details: Estimated nucleated cell counts came from reference gene primer amplification. Sequenced by immunoSEQ multiplex PCR; TCRdb stores in-frame clones only, minus some. V and J calls and clone size are given by that table; D and trimming were obtained from the DNA. The sample consists of 250,000 to 400,000 clones, around 90% of them appearing once. The cohort comprised adults aged roughly 18 to 100 years residing in about two dozen US areas. Cohort assignment relied on participant-reported clinical history. V gave up 2 bases and J gave up 5 bases; unmatched junction bases: 7. The CDR3 runs to 15 residues. Looked up from germline, CDR1 is MDHEN and CDR2 is SYDVKM.

The receptor was derived from a man aged 55 to 69 who had recovered from COVID-19. Sample: PBMCs or T cells enriched from blood (not recorded which). The J gene is TRBJ1-1, the V gene TRBV28; TRBD1 matches 8 bases. The CDR3 loop is CASSLISGGGTEAFF. CDR3 in DNA: TGTGCCAGCAGTTTAATCTCAGGGGGCGGTACTGAAGCTTTCTTT. Based on the CDR3 plus reference TRBV28 and TRBJ1-1, the full variable domain is DVKVTQSSRYLVKRTGEKVFLECVQDMDHENMFWYRQDPGLGLRLIYFSYDVKMKEKGDIPEGYSVSREKKERFSLILESASTNQTSMYLCASSLISGGGTEAFFGQGTRLTVV.